The 3 T cell receptor beta chains given below trace back to one sample, sequenced in a study of cytomegalovirus exposure and HLA in healthy donors. The PCR contained 60 Vbeta and 13 Jbeta primers. Repertoires were generated with immunoSEQ multiplex PCR, while TCRdb's copy carries only in-frame clones and drops some. The data show approximately 100,000 clones, with 65% to 80% seen just once and about 3.1% held by the top ten. Sequencing input: PBMCs. All receptors derive from a woman between 35 and 50 years old in good health and CMV-seronegative.

The chain employs TRBV11-2 and TRBJ2-7, with 9 nucleotides matching TRBD1. Losses at the gene ends were 5 bases for V and 2 bases for J; bases not matched to a gene: 7. This CDR3 has 15 amino acids. Germline CDR1 reads SGHAT; CDR2 reads FQNNGV. This CDR3 reads CASSPPTGGAYEQYF. The DNA for the CDR3 is TGTGCCAGCAGCCCACCGACAGGGGGGGCCTACGAGCAGTACTTC.

The chain couples TRBV18 to TRBJ2-1; possibly TRBD1 for D (6 bases). CDR3 length equals 15 residues. Germline values: CDR1 KGHSH, CDR2 LQKENI. V was shortened by 6 bases and J by 3 bases, with 15 bases between the two germline ends. In DNA form, the CDR3 reads TGTGCCAGCTCCCCCGGTGGGGGCGGCTACAATGAGCAGTTCTTC. This translates into CASSPGGGGYNEQFF.

A few counts support this clone. The chain carries TRBV4-3 and TRBJ1-2; 7 nucleotides match TRBD1. J was trimmed by 6 bases and V by 3 bases; bases with no gene match: 13. Germline CDR1 and CDR2: LGHNA and YSLEER. The CDR3 spans 16 residues. In DNA form, the CDR3 reads TGCGCCAGCAGCCATCTCTTGGGGTACAGGGGCCATGGCTACACCTTC. Translating gives CASSHLLGYRGHGYTF.